The sequence of this T cell receptor beta chain was determined in a study of cytomegalovirus exposure and HLA in healthy donors. Whole-study findings and limits: Reports showed the classifier diagnosing cytomegalovirus status with high specificity and sensitivity. In vitro, a few CMV-associated chains proved specific for CMV antigens. The authors enumerated around 150 TCR beta chains as linked to cytomegalovirus.

TCRdb keeps only in-frame clones here, not all; method: immunoSEQ multiplex PCR. The data hold some 290,000 clones, with nearly 90% observed a single time. With respect to this clone: Its antigen is not known. An end of the junction does not agree with germline; a read error may underlie this.

This CDR3 is built from 16 residues. Germline values: CDR1 MGHRA, CDR2 YSYEKL. The donors were members of the roughly 120-subject validation cohort (separate from the approximately 670-subject first cohort). The sequencing input was PBMCs. The chain couples TRBV4-1 to TRBJ2-3, with 10 positions matching TRBD2. This receptor was obtained from a man aged 30 to 45 in good health and CMV-seronegative. CDR3 loop: CASSQDGSGGARRRFF. CDR3 bases: TGCGCCAGCAGCCAAGACGGAAGCGGGGGGGCAAGACGGCGGTTTTTT.